These 25 T cell receptor beta chains were all obtained from the same sample, sequenced in a study of shared clonotypes between healthy human individuals. Using immunoSEQ multiplex PCR, the repertoire was profiled, and TCRdb retains in-frame clones only, with some absent. The table has about 1.1 million clones, about 84% seen once. Sequenced material: memory CD4+ T cells from PBMCs. Subset in this sample: CD45RA-negative fraction. The receptors come from a man aged 18 to 35 in good health. Some clones in this sample may be carry-over from other donors' samples.

The chain combines TRBV28 with TRBJ1-2; D remains ambiguous. Between the trimmed V and J ends, which lost 4 bases and 5 bases, there was a span of 11 bases. Germline CDR1 reads MDHEN; CDR2 reads SYDVKM. The CDR3 has 13 amino acids. The CDR3 bases are TGTGCCAGCAGTTCCCTGGATACTTATGGCTACACCTTC. It codes for CASSSLDTYGYTF.

In its sample, this clone was seen once. The V call is TRBV27, the J call TRBJ2-7, with D perhaps matching TRBD2 (6 bases). V was pared by 11 bases and J by 2 bases, with 19 bases between. The CDR3 is 14 amino acids. CDR1 is MNHEY, CDR2 SMNVEV, per germline (reference sequence). Written as DNA, the CDR3 is TGTGCCTCGCGGTTCGGGACTGGGCCCTACGAGCAGTACTTC. Protein: CASRFGTGPYEQYF.

This sequence joins TRBV12-2 and TRBJ1-3; TRBD1, the table's D call, was not compared with the DNA. TRBV12-2 is noted as a pseudogene. The length of the CDR3 is 15 residues. CDR3 in DNA: TGTGCAAGTCGCACCGAAGGGGATTGTGGAAACACCATATATTTT. Its translation: CASRTEGDCGNTIYF.

This clone appeared once. The rearrangement uses TRBV5-6 and TRBJ2-7; 8 nucleotides line up with TRBD1. CDR3 length: 15 amino acids. In germline, CDR1 is SGHDT, CDR2 YYEEEE. The ends lost 4 bases at V and 0 bases at J; junction bases unmatched: 6. The CDR3 sequence is CASSRDRGLSYEQYF. CDR3 DNA sequence: TGTGCCAGCAGCCGAGACAGGGGCCTCTCCTACGAGCAGTACTTC.

The J gene is TRBJ2-6, the V gene TRBV10-3; D is perhaps TRBD1 (6 bases). This CDR3 has 15 residues. CDR1 and CDR2 from the germline V gene are ENHRY and SYGVKD. V shed 2 bases and J shed 4 bases, with 9 bases lying between them. The CDR3 region has the DNA TGTGCCATCAGTGAGGGGGGCACCGGGGCCAACGTCCTGACTTTC. Its protein product is CAISEGGTGANVLTF.

V usage is TRBV6-6 and J usage is TRBJ2-7, with D maybe TRBD1 (6 bases). In germline, CDR1 is MNHNY, CDR2 SVGAGI (reference sequence). The CDR3 is 13 amino acids. The ends were cut back, 6 bases at V and 5 bases at J, with 14 bases in the middle. The CDR3 DNA reads as TGTGCCAGCAGCCGTCTACAGGGAAACGAGCAGTACTTC. Translating gives CASSRLQGNEQYF.

This clone came up once. The chain links TRBV5-4 to TRBJ1-2, with 9 bases fitting TRBD1. Germline loops: CDR1 SGHNT, CDR2 YYREEE (reference sequence). This CDR3 region has 15 residues. V gave up 5 bases and J gave up 8 bases; unmatched junction bases: 13. The CDR3 protein is CASSHRDRVKSGYTF. CDR3 coding DNA: TGTGCCAGCAGTCACCGGGACAGGGTGAAGTCCGGCTACACCTTC.

This chain joins TRBV28 and TRBJ1-4, with a possible D match to TRBD1 (6 bases). V was shortened by 7 bases and J by 6 bases, with 15 bases between the two germline ends. The CDR3 length is 14 residues. Germline CDR1 MDHEN, CDR2 SYDVKM. The CDR3 DNA is TGTGCCAGCACTACCGTGGGGGGGCATGAAAAACTGTTTTTT. Translating it yields CASTTVGGHEKLFF.

The chain recombines TRBV19 with TRBJ1-1; D is perhaps TRBD1 (5 bases). Deletions cut 0 bases from V and 10 bases from J, with 9 bases between. Germline V gene data show CDR1 as LNHDA and CDR2 as SQIVND (reference sequence). The CDR3 loop spans 12 amino acids. CDR3 loop: CASSIEAGRAFF. In DNA, the CDR3 is TGTGCCAGTAGTATAGAAGCGGGGCGAGCTTTCTTT.

A remark on this clone: This sample includes further DNA sequences coding for the same CDR3. V gene TRBV6-6 combines with J gene TRBJ2-2; D gene ambiguous. The CDR3 is 13 amino acids. Trimming removed 4 bases from V and 2 bases from J, with 5 bases in between. The germline CDR1 and CDR2 sequences are MNHNY and SVGAGI (reference sequence). DNA of the CDR3: TGTGCCAGCAGTTCCTCCAACACCGGGGAGCTGTTTTTT. Encoded protein: CASSSSNTGELFF.

Of note for this clone: Other DNA sequences in the same sample also yield this CDR3. DNA for the CDR3: TGTGCCAGTAGTATCCGGGGTGGGGAGACCCAGTACTTC. As protein: CASSIRGGETQYF. This rearrangement joins TRBV19 to TRBJ2-5, with a weak D call TRBD2 (5 bases). The CDR3 contains 13 residues. Germline values: CDR1 LNHDA, CDR2 SQIVND (reference sequence). V lost 3 bases to trimming and J lost 5 bases, with 10 bases between them.

This chain connects TRBV7-7 to TRBJ1-2; tentative D call: TRBD1 (5 bases). Trimming shortened V by 5 bases and J by 4 bases, and 20 bases separated the two germline ends. The CDR3 totals 16 residues. Per germline, CDR1 SSHAT and CDR2 FNYEAQ (reference sequence). CDR3 DNA: TGTGCCAGCAGCCCCCATCGGGCGGCCAGGGCCTATGGCTACACCTTC. It specifies CASSPHRAARAYGYTF.

The CDR3 DNA sequence: TGCAGCGTCATGGGACCGGCGGGAGAGACCCAGTACTTC. Its translation is CSVMGPAGETQYF. The chain couples TRBV29-1 to TRBJ2-5; D may correspond to TRBD1 or TRBD2 (5 bases each). Germline assignment: CDR1 SQVTM and CDR2 ANQGSEA. This CDR3 is 13 amino acids long. Between the trimmed V and J ends, which lost 6 bases and 4 bases, there was a span of 15 bases. Full variable domain (remainder filled in from reference TRBV29-1 and TRBJ2-5): SAVISQKPSRDICQRGTSLTIQCQVDSQVTMMFWYRQQPGQSLTLIATANQGSEATYESGFVIDKFPISRPNLTFSTLTVSNMSPEDSSIYLCSVMGPAGETQYFGPGTRLLVL.

Many counts were recorded for this clone. The chain joins TRBV18 to TRBJ1-1, with a possible D match to TRBD1 (6 bases). The CDR3 contains 13 residues. Germline V gene data show CDR1 as KGHSH and CDR2 as LQKENI. V was shortened by 7 bases and J by 1 base, with 10 bases between the two germline ends. CDR3 sequence reads: CASFGQRNTEAFF. The CDR3 bases are TGTGCCAGCTTCGGACAGCGGAACACTGAAGCTTTCTTT.

This chain uses TRBV5-1 with TRBJ2-1; D possibly uses TRBD1 or TRBD2 (5 bases each). V lost 5 bases and J lost 4, with 19 bases in between. The CDR3 covers 16 residues. CDR1 is SGHRS, CDR2 YFSETQ, per germline. The CDR3 DNA sequence: TGCGCCAGCAGTCAAGGCCGGGGCGAAGGTTACAATGAGCAGTTCTTC. This sequence encodes CASSQGRGEGYNEQFF.

There are a few counts of this clone. The chain joins TRBV5-4 to TRBJ2-5, with D maybe TRBD2 (6 bases). The V gene's germline CDR1 is SGHNT and CDR2 YYREEE (reference sequence). The CDR3 spans 16 residues. V gave up 0 bases and J gave up 3 bases, with 15 bases separating them. The chain's CDR3 is CASSLEVGLAEETQYF. The CDR3 DNA reads TGTGCCAGCAGCTTGGAGGTCGGGTTAGCGGAAGAGACCCAGTACTTC.

Comments on this clone: Other DNA sequences in the same sample also yield this CDR3. V gene TRBV2 combines with J gene TRBJ2-2; no clear D. There are 12 residues in the CDR3. V lost 2 bases, J lost 3 bases, and 1 base lay in between. CDR1 is SNHLY and CDR2 is FYNNEI in the germline V gene. The CDR3 spells CASSEYTGELFF. The CDR3 coding sequence is TGTGCCAGCAGTGAATACACCGGGGAGCTGTTTTTT. Drawing the rest from reference TRBV2 and TRBJ2-2, the complete variable domain is EPEVTQTPSHQVTQMGQEVILRCVPISNHLYFYWYRQILGQKVEFLVSFYNNEISEKSEIFDDQFSVERPDGSNFTLKIRSTKLEDSAMYFCASSEYTGELFFGEGSRLTVL.

V usage is TRBV5-6 and J usage is TRBJ1-4; D is possibly TRBD1 (6 bases). CDR3 size: 14 residues. CDR1 is SGHDT and CDR2 is YYEEEE in the germline V gene. Trimming left V 1 base short and J 4 bases short, with 8 bases between. Here the CDR3 DNA reads TGTGCCAGCAGCTTGACAGGGTATAATGAAAAACTGTTTTTT. Encoded protein: CASSLTGYNEKLFF.

The chain employs TRBV5-6 and TRBJ1-2; TRBD1 might be the D (6 bases). The CDR3 covers 15 residues. V was cut by 4 bases and J by 4 bases, with 17 bases left in between. The germline gives CDR1 SGHDT, CDR2 YYEEEE. The CDR3 region has the DNA TGTGCCAGCAGCACTGGGGGGGCAGGAGTCTATGGCTACACCTTC. This sequence encodes CASSTGGAGVYGYTF.

This clone was seen a handful of times. This rearrangement joins TRBV9 to TRBJ1-3, with a weak D call TRBD1 (5 bases). Trimming took 4 bases from V and 8 from J, leaving 19 bases between them. Germline assignment: CDR1 SGDLS and CDR2 YYNGEE. The CDR3 contains 15 residues. This CDR3 is CASSTSPLGPDTIYF. CDR3 DNA sequence: TGTGCCAGCAGCACCAGCCCGTTGGGGCCGGACACCATATATTTT.

In this sample, this clone turned up a few times. This chain uses TRBV28 with TRBJ1-2; tentatively, D is TRBD1 (5 bases). In germline, CDR1 is MDHEN, CDR2 SYDVKM. There are 15 residues in the CDR3. Trimming took 6 bases from V and 0 from J, leaving 14 bases between them. The CDR3 reads CASRPTGVANYGYTF. The DNA of the CDR3 is TGTGCCAGCAGGCCTACAGGAGTAGCTAACTATGGCTACACCTTC.

This clone was picked up many times. This chain uses TRBV18 with TRBJ2-7; the D is unclear. V lost 0 bases and J 6 bases, leaving 6 bases between the germline ends. The CDR3 spans 12 residues. The germline V gene encodes CDR1 KGHSH and CDR2 LQKENI. The chain's CDR3 is CASSPPGSEQYF. DNA of the CDR3: TGTGCCAGCTCACCACCGGGTTCCGAGCAGTACTTC.

This chain links TRBV6-1 with TRBJ1-2; weak D call: TRBD1 (5 bases). Germline CDR1 is MNHNS and CDR2 is SASEGT. CDR3 length: 16 residues. The germline V and J ends were trimmed by 4 bases and 4 bases, with 19 bases remaining between them. The CDR3 DNA reads as TGTGCCAGCAGTGGCCCCACGGGGCGGCAGAGCTATGGCTACACCTTC. Residues: CASSGPTGRQSYGYTF.

This rearrangement joins TRBV11-2 to TRBJ2-7; D possibly matches TRBD1 or TRBD2 (6 bases each). With 0 bases removed from V and 3 bases from J, the gap between germline ends came to 15 bases. CDR3 length: 16 amino acids. Germline assignment: CDR1 SGHAT and CDR2 FQNNGV. CDR3 bases: TGTGCCAGCAGCTTAGAGCAGGGGACTTCGTACTACGAGCAGTACTTC. Residues: CASSLEQGTSYYEQYF.

This chain joins TRBV28 and TRBJ2-2; D is unclear. Trimming shortened V by 7 bases and J by 1 base, and 10 bases separated the two germline ends. Per germline, CDR1 MDHEN and CDR2 SYDVKM. The CDR3 totals 14 residues. The CDR3 DNA sequence: TGTGCCAGCATGACCCCGGGGAACACCGGGGAGCTGTTTTTT. Encoded protein: CASMTPGNTGELFF.